These 4 T cell receptor beta chains originate from one sample sequenced in a study of T-cell memory formation after mild COVID-19. TCRdb reprocessed the 5' RACE reads with MiXCR, giving one entry per CDR3 protein. The table has roughly 450,000 distinct CDR3 sequences, roughly 18% seen once. The sequencing input was PBMCs or a T cell subset sorted from them (not recorded which). These receptor sequences come from an adult woman who had mild COVID-19 (a few samples of this study predate the infection). Cell type and time point are not known.

The J gene is TRBJ2-7, the V gene TRBV7-9, with D tentatively TRBD2 (6 bases). Germline lookup yields CDR1 SEHNR and CDR2 FQNEAQ (reference sequence). Trimming took 1 base from V and 0 from J, leaving 13 bases between them. CDR3 length: 16 residues. Here the CDR3 DNA reads TGTGCCAGCAGCTTAGTTGCTGCGGGGAGCTCCTACGAGCAGTACTTC. Amino acid sequence: CASSLVAAGSSYEQYF.

This clonotype was detected a few times. This chain uses TRBV5-1 with TRBJ2-3, with 12 bases lining up with TRBD2. V dropped 4 bases and J dropped 4; count of bases not matched to a gene: 16. The CDR3 contains 19 residues. Germline assignment: CDR1 SGHRS and CDR2 YFSETQ. The DNA for the CDR3 is TGCGCCAGCAGCGCTGGACTAGCGGGGTCCCGCACGGACGCAGATACGCAGTATTTT. Its translation is CASSAGLAGSRTDADTQYF.

This clonotype was seen more than once but under ten times. The gene calls are TRBV6-5 and TRBJ2-3, with 8 nucleotides matching TRBD1. Germline V lookup: CDR1 MNHEY, CDR2 SVGAGI. The length of the CDR3 is 18 residues. J gave up 0 bases and V 6 bases, and 14 bases lay outside the gene matches. CDR3 bases: TGTGCCAGCAGCCGTAGCAGGGGGCGCCTGATTAGCACAGATACGCAGTATTTT. Translated, it gives CASSRSRGRLISTDTQYF.

The chain is built from TRBV6-5 and TRBJ1-2, with 8 bases identical to TRBD1. The CDR3 totals 15 residues. The germline gives CDR1 MNHEY, CDR2 SVGAGI. V shed 4 bases, J shed 5 bases, and the junction held 9 bases outside the gene matches. CDR3 nucleotide sequence: TGTGCCAGCAGTTCATCCGGACAGGGAGTTTATGGCTACACCTTC. Residues: CASSSSGQGVYGYTF.